This TCR beta chain was found in a study of T cells after yellow fever vaccination. Study-wide points: Clones that expanded after primary vaccination mostly reappeared after the booster (just under 98% CD4, 70% to 90% CD8). Contamination by abundant bulk-population clonotypes could be present in FACS-sorted repertoires.

TCRdb re-called the 5' RACE reads through MiXCR, storing one row per CDR3 protein. The sample lists about 300,000 distinct CDR3 sequences; under 9% were seen once. This clonotype was observed a few times. Its antigen remains unidentified. This CDR3 spans 13 amino acids. V lost 10 bases and J lost 1, with 13 bases in between. Germline-derived CDR1 and CDR2 are SNHLY and FYNNEI. This clonotype originated in a man aged 18 to 29 who received the YFV17D yellow fever vaccine. Sequences were derived from CD4+ T cells sorted from PBMCs, sampled 5 days after the yellow fever booster vaccination. The chain recombines TRBV2 with TRBJ1-1; weak D call: TRBD1 (6 bases). The CDR3 coding sequence is TGTGCCACCAAGGGACATCCGAACACTGAAGCTTTCTTT. As protein: CATKGHPNTEAFF.